This TCR beta chain was captured by sequencing in a study of PD-L1 blockade in urothelial cancer. About the research overall: At 3 weeks (second dose) and 6 weeks after starting treatment, blood was analyzed. The study's findings and limits: Larger 3-week expansion of tumor-associated blood clones was seen in durable-benefit patients.

In this sample, this clone turned up once. The target antigen is unknown. Assay used: immunoSEQ multiplex PCR; TCRdb lists only in-frame clones, some missing. The repertoire holds 70,000 to 90,000 clones, with about four fifths as singletons. Urothelial carcinoma, locally advanced or metastatic, affected the patients. The receptor was isolated from a man aged 70 or older with urothelial cancer. The sample consisted of PBMCs, taken around atezolizumab (anti-PD-L1) treatment.

The CDR3 DNA reads as TGTGCCAGCAGCCCAGTTCGGGCTAGCGGGGGAGATACGCAGTATTTT. Translated: CASSPVRASGGDTQYF. V and J are TRBV7-9 and TRBJ2-3, with 10 bases identical to TRBD2. From germline, CDR1 is SEHNR and CDR2 FQNEAQ (reference sequence). The CDR3 is made up of 16 amino acids. Germline trimming cut 5 bases from V and 5 bases from J; bases unmatched to any gene: 10.